The 16 T cell receptor beta chains reported below all come from one sample, sequenced in a study of T-cell reconstitution after alpha-beta-depleted transplantation in children. Unique molecular identifiers were built into the TCRbeta library. One entry per CDR3 protein results from TCRdb running MiXCR on the PCR reads. This sample has around 90,000 distinct CDR3 sequences; 15% to 18% occur once, and the top ten carry about 20%. Specimen: PBMCs, mostly from graft donor cells, collected 180 days after TCRalphabeta/CD19-depleted stem cell transplant. The receptors here all came from a male patient between 2 and 10 years old who had a stem cell transplant for acute lymphoblastic leukemia, so the T cells may come from the graft donor.

The chain joins TRBV5-1 to TRBJ2-2; 7 nucleotides match TRBD1. Germline CDR1 is SGHRS and CDR2 is YFSETQ. J was trimmed by 0 bases and V by 2 bases; bases with no gene match: 1. This CDR3 is built from 15 residues. The CDR3 spells CASSFQGANTGELFF. CDR3 DNA: TGCGCCAGCAGCTTTCAGGGGGCGAACACCGGGGAGCTGTTTTTT.

This clonotype was detected only a few times. The chain recombines TRBV20-1 with TRBJ2-1; D might be TRBD2 (7 bases). The CDR3 loop spans 14 amino acids. Germline V lookup: CDR1 DFQATT, CDR2 SNEGSKA (reference sequence). The V end lost 0 bases, the J end lost 8 bases, and 14 bases lay between the germline ends. The CDR3 protein is CSARDRPGGHEQFF. The CDR3 nucleotides read TGCAGTGCTAGAGATCGGCCGGGGGGCCATGAGCAGTTCTTC.

This clonotype was found many times. CDR3 loop: CSARSRDTTGGYTF. CDR3 DNA sequence: TGCAGTGCTAGATCCCGGGACACCACGGGTGGCTACACCTTC. This sequence joins TRBV20-1 and TRBJ1-2; the D gene is possibly TRBD1 (6 bases). The CDR3 consists of 14 residues. CDR1 is DFQATT and CDR2 is SNEGSKA in the germline V gene (reference sequence). V gave up 2 bases and J gave up 7 bases, with 17 bases separating them.

This clonotype came up a few times. The chain is built from TRBV6-1 and TRBJ2-7; 10 nucleotides agree with TRBD2. V was pared by 4 bases and J by 4 bases, with 10 bases of the junction left unmatched. Germline CDR1 reads MNHNS; CDR2 reads SASEGT. This CDR3 is built from 16 residues. CDR3 DNA sequence: TGTGCCAGCAGTGGCGGAAGCGGGGGGGCCGCGTACGAGCAGTACTTC. It translates to CASSGGSGGAAYEQYF.

This clonotype was seen a handful of times. The chain joins TRBV12-3 or TRBV12-4 to TRBJ1-5; D unresolved. This CDR3 has 12 amino acids. V lost 3 bases and J lost 6, with 6 bases in between. CDR3 in DNA: TGTGCCAGCAGTTTCGGTGCTCAGCCCCAGCATTTT. Translated, it gives CASSFGAQPQHF.

This rearrangement joins TRBV20-1 to TRBJ2-5; 8 bases are a match to TRBD1. Germline lookup yields CDR1 DFQATT and CDR2 SNEGSKA (reference sequence). This CDR3 has 13 amino acids. V was pared by 6 bases and J by 0 bases, with 3 bases of the junction left unmatched. The CDR3 coding sequence is TGCAGTGCAGACAGGGGTTACCAAGAGACCCAGTACTTC. It is translated as CSADRGYQETQYF.

V is TRBV27 and J is TRBJ1-1; D is perhaps TRBD1 (5 bases). Germline V gene lookup returns CDR1 MNHEY and CDR2 SMNVEV (reference sequence). CDR3 length equals 15 residues. The V gene lost 0 bases and the J gene lost 4 bases, with 12 bases spanning the gap. The CDR3 region has the DNA TGTGCCAGCAGTTTATCGGTTGGGGGAAGCACTGAAGCTTTCTTT. Amino acid sequence: CASSLSVGGSTEAFF.

This sequence joins TRBV7-2 and TRBJ1-3; tentative D call: TRBD1 (5 bases). Trimming stripped 5 bases from V and 4 bases from J, with 18 bases between. CDR3 size: 16 residues. Germline lookup yields CDR1 SGHTA and CDR2 FQGNSA. The chain's CDR3 is CASSRAGRGTGNTIYF. The CDR3 DNA reads TGTGCCAGCAGCAGAGCGGGGCGGGGAACCGGAAACACCATATATTTT.

This clonotype turned up a few times. This rearrangement joins TRBV20-1 to TRBJ1-5, with D perhaps matching TRBD1 (6 bases). The germline V and J ends were trimmed by 0 bases and 1 base, with 10 bases remaining between them. The CDR3 contains 15 residues. Germline V lookup: CDR1 DFQATT, CDR2 SNEGSKA (reference sequence). The CDR3 here is CSARETGGSNQPQHF. The CDR3 DNA follows: TGCAGTGCTAGAGAGACAGGTGGCAGCAATCAGCCCCAGCATTTT.

The V call is TRBV10-3, the J call TRBJ2-5; 7 bases are a match to TRBD2. This CDR3 has 16 amino acids. The V segment lost 4 bases and the J segment 2 bases; nucleotides outside the gene matches: 10. CDR1 ENHRY and CDR2 SYGVKD come from the germline V gene. CDR3 in DNA: TGTGCCATCAGTGCCGAGCCTAGCGGACCGCAAGAGACCCAGTACTTC. It encodes CAISAEPSGPQETQYF.

The chain recombines TRBV6-5 with TRBJ1-1; D unclear. V lost 0 bases, J lost 0 bases, and 11 bases lay in between. In germline, CDR1 is MNHEY, CDR2 SVGAGI. This CDR3 is built from 16 residues. CDR3 region: CASSYSVSLMNTEAFF. CDR3 DNA sequence: TGTGCCAGCAGTTACTCTGTATCCCTCATGAACACTGAAGCTTTCTTT.

J is TRBJ2-2 and V is TRBV10-3; possibly TRBD2 for D (5 bases). This CDR3 comprises 13 residues. Germline lookup yields CDR1 ENHRY and CDR2 SYGVKD. V lost 9 bases, J lost 5 bases, and 13 bases lay in between. The CDR3 DNA reads TGTGCCATACCGCGGGCACCGACCGGGGAGCTGTTTTTT. Protein product: CAIPRAPTGELFF.

In this sample, this clonotype turned up a few times. The CDR3 protein is CASSPGANVLTF. The CDR3 nucleotides read TGTGCCAGCAGTCCCGGGGCCAACGTCCTGACTTTC. The chain links TRBV12-3 or TRBV12-4 to TRBJ2-6, with D uncertain. The CDR3 sequence is 12 residues long. V was shortened by 5 bases and J by 4 bases, with 3 bases between the two germline ends.

This clonotype was counted between two and nine times. The chain has TRBV11-2 and TRBJ2-3, with TRBD1 as a possible D gene (7 bases). Trimming removed 9 bases from V and 7 bases from J, with 23 bases in between. The CDR3 loop spans 15 amino acids. CDR1 SGHAT and CDR2 FQNNGV come from the germline V gene. CDR3 bases: TGTGCCAGTCATACAGGGGTGTGGGGAGGAAATACGCAGTATTTT. Translation gives CASHTGVWGGNTQYF.

This chain links TRBV7-9 with TRBJ1-2; 9 bases fit TRBD1. The CDR3 is 15 amino acids. Losses at the gene ends were 5 bases for V and 7 bases for J; bases not matched to a gene: 11. Per germline, CDR1 SEHNR and CDR2 FQNEAQ (reference sequence). The CDR3 here is CASSPLQGARSGYTF. The CDR3 DNA reads TGTGCCAGCAGCCCGTTACAGGGGGCGCGAAGTGGCTACACCTTC.

This clonotype appeared a few times. This chain connects TRBV6-2 or TRBV6-3 to TRBJ1-1; D not resolved. This CDR3 region has 13 residues. Per the germline V gene, CDR1 is MNHEY and CDR2 is SVGEGT. The V end lost 3 bases, the J end lost 1 base, and 6 bases lay between the germline ends. DNA of the CDR3: TGTGCCAGCAGTTATCTGGAGAACACTGAAGCTTTCTTT. Translation gives CASSYLENTEAFF.